This T cell receptor (beta chain) originates from a study of Tregs in tolerant kidney transplant recipients. Concerning this clone itself: Its cognate antigen is unknown.

Assay: immunoSEQ multiplex PCR; the TCRdb copy retains only in-frame clones and omits some. The data hold tens of thousands of clones, with roughly nine tenths observed a single time. CDR1 is ENHRY, CDR2 SYGVKD, per germline. Unmatched junction bases numbered 6, after V lost 2 bases and J lost 3 bases. This CDR3 is built from 16 residues. Overall study results and limits: Biological reproducibility was not directly addressed in this study. Activated donor B cell expansion appeared to reveal the most relevant donor-specific TCRbeta repertoire. Findings come from small patient numbers and require larger validation.

This sequence was found in a human donor in good health. The sequencing sample was made of CD8+ T cells from blood. This chain links TRBV10-3 with TRBJ1-1; TRBD1 matches 10 bases. The CDR3 nucleotides are TGTGCCATCAGTGAGCCTCCCGGGACAGGGGACACTGAAGCTTTCTTT. Translating it yields CAISEPPGTGDTEAFF.